This TCR beta chain appears in the sequencing data of a study of blood T cell repertoires in COVID-19. In terms of age and location, participants ranged from roughly 18 to 100 years and lived in about two dozen US areas. Researchers sorted participants into cohorts using their self-reported clinical history. Two negative PCRs, clearance, or symptom resolution had been documented for recovered Cohort 3 donors. In the authors' methods: Estimates of nucleated cell counts were drawn from the amplification of reference gene primers. Repertoires were generated with immunoSEQ multiplex PCR, while TCRdb's copy carries only in-frame clones and drops some. V and J calls and clone size are given by that table; D and trimming were obtained from the DNA. The data contain over 350,000 clones, more than 75% of them seen just once; the ten biggest clones take up around 10%. V lost 1 base, J lost 0 bases, and 6 bases lay in between. This CDR3 is 14 amino acids long. The germline V gene encodes CDR1 MNHEY and CDR2 SVGAGI.

This chain links TRBV6-5 with TRBJ1-2; D not resolved. This sequence originates from a woman aged 45-59 years who had recovered from COVID-19. Sample: PBMCs or T cells enriched from blood (not recorded which). The CDR3 DNA is TGTGCCAGCAGTTACTTCGGAGCTAACTATGGCTACACCTTC. It translates to CASSYFGANYGYTF.